One sample yielded the 15 T cell receptor beta chains listed below, sequenced in a study of blood T cell repertoires in COVID-19. Sequencing used immunoSEQ multiplex PCR; TCRdb keeps in-frame clones, though not all of them. The sample yields about 400,000 clones, roughly 85% seen once. The sequencing sample was made of PBMCs or T cells enriched from blood (not recorded which). All receptors come from a woman in her late teens or twenties with acute COVID-19.

V and J are TRBV11-2 and TRBJ2-7; TRBD2 might be the D (6 bases). The CDR3 sequence is 15 residues long. Deletions cut 4 bases from V and 5 bases from J, with 18 bases between. Per the germline V gene, CDR1 is SGHAT and CDR2 is FQNNGV. Here the CDR3 reads CASSSLAKSRNEQYF. The CDR3 DNA reads TGTGCCAGCAGCTCTCTAGCGAAATCACGGAACGAGCAGTACTTC.

The table lists this clone with a few counts. The rearrangement uses TRBV2 and TRBJ1-5, with 7 bases that match TRBD1. Per the germline V gene, CDR1 is SNHLY and CDR2 is FYNNEI. Germline trimming cut 8 bases from V and 5 bases from J; bases unmatched to any gene: 9. The CDR3 is made up of 14 amino acids. CDR3 coding DNA: TGTGCCAGCTCCGGGACAGCTCTTTATCAGCCCCAGCATTTT. Its protein is CASSGTALYQPQHF. The full variable domain, its missing parts supplied by reference TRBV2 and TRBJ1-5, is EPEVTQTPSHQVTQMGQEVILRCVPISNHLYFYWYRQILGQKVEFLVSFYNNEISEKSEIFDDQFSVERPDGSNFTLKIRSTKLEDSAMYFCASSGTALYQPQHFGDGTRLSIL.

This clone occurred once. The V call is TRBV5-1, the J call TRBJ1-2, with D perhaps matching TRBD1 (5 bases). The germline V gene has CDR1 SGHRS and CDR2 YFSETQ. V lost 0 bases, J lost 4 bases, and 13 bases lay in between. The CDR3 is made up of 15 amino acids. CDR3 sequence (DNA): TGCGCCAGCAGCTTGGCTCCGGGGAGGGGCTATGGCTACACCTTC. Translated, it gives CASSLAPGRGYGYTF.

This clone appeared once. The chain uses TRBV27 and TRBJ1-6, with D tentatively TRBD1 (5 bases). The germline CDR1 and CDR2 sequences are MNHEY and SMNVEV (reference sequence). There are 15 residues in the CDR3. V shed 7 bases and J shed 4 bases, with 14 bases lying between them. CDR3 in amino acids: CASTVGRQYNSPLHF. As DNA, the CDR3 is TGTGCCAGCACGGTGGGTCGACAGTATAATTCACCCCTCCACTTT.

The chain carries TRBV6-6 and TRBJ1-4, with D possibly matching TRBD1 (5 bases). The V and J ends lost 7 bases and 8 bases respectively, with 17 bases between them. Germline CDR1 is MNHNY and CDR2 is SVGAGI (reference sequence). The CDR3 contains 14 residues. CDR3 in DNA: TGTGCCAGCACCTCCGCAGGGCTTCGGGAAAAACTGTTTTTT. The encoded protein is CASTSAGLREKLFF.

The chain uses TRBV28 and TRBJ1-1; 8 nucleotides agree with TRBD1. V gave up 5 bases and J gave up 5 bases; unmatched junction bases: 10. Germline loops: CDR1 MDHEN, CDR2 SYDVKM. There are 15 residues in the CDR3. The CDR3: CASSQGTGGITEAFF. The CDR3 DNA reads as TGTGCCAGCAGTCAAGGAACAGGGGGGATTACTGAAGCTTTCTTT.

The chain combines TRBV7-2 with TRBJ1-3; 8 bases agree with TRBD1. The ends lost 4 bases at V and 2 bases at J; junction bases unmatched: 4. The CDR3 has 15 amino acids. Germline V CDR1 and CDR2: SGHTA, FQGNSA. Here the CDR3 DNA reads TGTGCCAGCAGCTATCAGGGGGCGACTGGAAACACCATATATTTT. Encoded protein: CASSYQGATGNTIYF.

This clone was observed a handful of times. V usage is TRBV19 and J usage is TRBJ2-5, with TRBD2 matching over 14 bases. The CDR3 runs to 17 residues. Germline loops: CDR1 LNHDA, CDR2 SQIVND (reference sequence). The trim removed 2 bases at V and 3 bases at J, leaving 5 bases unmatched. CDR3 amino acids: CASSIRGLAGVKETQYF. The CDR3 region has the DNA TGTGCCAGTAGTATAAGGGGACTAGCGGGGGTTAAAGAGACCCAGTACTTC.

This clone occurred once. The rearrangement links TRBV7-9 to TRBJ1-1, with unresolved D. Germline CDR1 reads SEHNR; CDR2 reads FQNEAQ (reference sequence). The CDR3 loop spans 13 amino acids. Trimming took off 1 base at V and 9 bases at J, with 12 bases between the two ends. The CDR3 sequence: CASSLGFTEKAFF. The CDR3 nucleotides read TGTGCCAGCAGCTTAGGCTTTACGGAGAAAGCTTTCTTT.

This clone occurred once. This chain links TRBV14 with TRBJ2-7, with D maybe TRBD2 (5 bases). Germline V gene lookup returns CDR1 SGHDN and CDR2 FVKESK. V lost 5 bases to trimming and J lost 2 bases, with 13 bases between them. The CDR3 has 14 residues. The CDR3, as DNA: TGTGCCAGCAGCTGGGCGGGCCTACCCTACGAGCAGTACTTC. Residues: CASSWAGLPYEQYF.

The genes are TRBV2 and TRBJ2-7, with no clear D. Germline CDR1 reads SNHLY; CDR2 reads FYNNEI. There are 11 residues in the CDR3. Trimming left V 5 bases short and J 1 base short, with 3 bases between. The DNA of the CDR3 is TGTGCCAGCAGTACTTCCTACGAGCAGTACTTC. The encoded protein is CASSTSYEQYF.

The rearrangement joins TRBV18 to TRBJ2-7; 9 positions match TRBD1. CDR3 length: 14 amino acids. Germline V lookup: CDR1 KGHSH, CDR2 LQKENI. With 6 bases clipped from V and 6 bases from J, the junction kept 9 bases outside the gene matches. The CDR3 nucleotides read TGTGCCAGCTCTCACGGGACAGGGTCGACCGAGCAGTACTTC. Amino acids: CASSHGTGSTEQYF.

The J gene is TRBJ2-3, the V gene TRBV3-1 (or the pseudogene TRBV3-2), with D tentatively TRBD2 (5 bases). The CDR3 totals 14 residues. Trimming stripped 6 bases from V and 4 bases from J, with 14 bases between. CDR1 LGHDT and CDR2 YNNKEL come from the germline V gene (reference sequence). The chain's CDR3 is CASSSLGGPDTQYF. The CDR3 DNA reads TGTGCCAGCAGTTCTTTGGGCGGGCCAGATACGCAGTATTTT.

The rearrangement joins TRBV19 to TRBJ1-5, with a weak D call TRBD1 (5 bases). Germline-derived CDR1 and CDR2 are LNHDA and SQIVND (reference sequence). V was pared by 1 base and J by 3 bases, with 19 bases between. The CDR3 runs to 18 residues. The CDR3 protein is CASSIGGGSPWDNQPQHF. Written as DNA, the CDR3 is TGTGCCAGTAGTATAGGGGGGGGGTCACCGTGGGACAATCAGCCCCAGCATTTT.

This CDR3 is CASSFIMNTEAFF. CDR3 DNA: TGTGCCAGCAGCTTTATTATGAACACTGAAGCTTTCTTT. The rearrangement links TRBV7-8 to TRBJ1-1; D is unresolved. Per germline, CDR1 SGHVS and CDR2 FQNEAQ. The CDR3 sequence is 13 residues long. V was trimmed by 3 bases and J by 0 bases, leaving 5 bases between them.